This TCR beta chain was profiled in a study of blood T cell repertoires in COVID-19. Across the whole study: Both acute and convalescent COVID-19 samples were obtained from the United States, Italy and Spain. The analysed material was cDNA or gDNA that came from T cells, B-cell-depleted T cells, or PBMCs.

Per the study methods: For nucleated cells, counts were estimated from reference gene primer amplification. Some clones are missing from TCRdb's copy, which holds only in-frame ones; the method was immunoSEQ multiplex PCR. That table supplies the V and J calls and clone size; D and trimming were determined from the DNA. Of under 150,000 clones in the sample, roughly four fifths are singletons; the top ten hold approximately 6.1%. CDR1 and CDR2 from the germline V gene are SGHTA and FQGNSA. V trimming: 4 bases; J trimming: 6 bases; junction bases outside the gene matches: 7. The CDR3 sequence is 15 residues long.

The receptor comes from a human donor in a cohort sampled during active COVID-19. What was sequenced was peripheral blood. The chain joins TRBV7-2 to TRBJ1-4, with TRBD1 matching 8 bases. The CDR3 loop is CASSSTQGAYEKLFF. DNA of the CDR3: TGTGCCAGCAGCTCAACGCAGGGGGCGTATGAAAAACTGTTTTTT. Variable domain in full (rest from reference TRBV7-2 and TRBJ1-4): GAGVSQSPSNKVTEKGKDVELRCDPISGHTALYWYRQSLGQGLEFLIYFQGNSAPDKSGLPSDRFSAERTGGSVSTLTIQRTQQEDSAVYLCASSSTQGAYEKLFFGSGTQLSVL.